The 32 T cell receptor beta chains reported below all come from one sample, sequenced in a study of beta chain features in type 1 diabetes. General study findings and limits: TCRB CDR3s were moderately but significantly shorter in Type 1 diabetes patients in all four CD4+ subsets.

No antigen has been assigned to these receptors. Every bit of the isolated RNA underwent reverse transcription, so sequencing read expressed TCRB transcripts. Sequencing was performed with immunoSEQ multiplex PCR; in TCRdb, only in-frame clones are kept and a portion is missing. This sample carries 300,000 or so clones, roughly 14% of them seen once, and the ten largest clones take 0.015%. Sequencing used naive CD4+ T cells from blood. These TCRs come from a woman under 30 with type 1 diabetes.

This clone has just a few counts. The chain links TRBV7-8 to TRBJ2-2, with 7 positions matching TRBD1. After removal of 5 bases from V and 7 bases from J, the junction contained 13 bases not matched to a gene. CDR3 length: 16 amino acids. Germline values: CDR1 SGHVS, CDR2 FQNEAQ. CDR3 residues: CASSPLRDRSNGELFF. CDR3 nucleotide sequence: TGTGCCAGCAGCCCTCTAAGGGACAGAAGTAACGGGGAGCTGTTTTTT.

This chain joins TRBV19 and TRBJ1-5; no reliable D call. Trimming pared 0 bases from V and 11 bases from J, leaving 8 bases between. From germline, CDR1 is LNHDA and CDR2 SQIVND (reference sequence). The CDR3 consists of 12 residues. CDR3 amino acids: CASSIERDAQHF. The CDR3 DNA sequence: TGTGCCAGTAGTATAGAGCGCGATGCCCAGCATTTT.

The chain recombines TRBV5-1 with TRBJ2-5, with 9 bases identical to TRBD1. The CDR3 consists of 14 residues. Per germline, CDR1 SGHRS and CDR2 YFSETQ. Trimming removed 2 bases from V and 4 bases from J; junction bases left unmatched: 3. CDR3 loop: CASSFGQGRETQYF. CDR3 nucleotides: TGCGCCAGCAGCTTCGGACAGGGGAGAGAGACCCAGTACTTC.

The chain employs TRBV6-6 and TRBJ1-2, with D perhaps TRBD1 (6 bases). This CDR3 is built from 11 residues. Germline V lookup: CDR1 MNHNY, CDR2 SVGAGI (reference sequence). The CDR3 reads CAGQFAYGYTF. The DNA for the CDR3 is TGTGCAGGACAGTTCGCCTATGGCTACACCTTC.

The chain combines TRBV25-1 with TRBJ2-1; possibly TRBD1 for D (5 bases). V was trimmed by 0 bases and J by 8 bases, leaving 11 bases between them. CDR1 is MGHDK and CDR2 is SYGVNS in the germline V gene. The CDR3 is 14 amino acids. CDR3 loop: CASSEYQGRDEQFF. CDR3 coding DNA: TGTGCCAGCAGTGAATATCAGGGTAGGGATGAGCAGTTCTTC.

This clone was picked up a small number of times. This rearrangement joins TRBV29-1 to TRBJ2-1, with D perhaps matching TRBD1 (5 bases). The CDR3 length is 14 residues. Germline assignment: CDR1 SQVTM and CDR2 ANQGSEA. Here the CDR3 reads CSGTGPSSYNEQFF. CDR3 nucleotide sequence: TGCAGTGGAACAGGCCCCAGCTCCTACAATGAGCAGTTCTTC.

The chain carries TRBV5-1 and TRBJ2-5, with D possibly matching TRBD1 (5 bases). The CDR3 runs 13 residues. Trimming cost V 0 bases and J 4 bases, with 7 bases left between them. Germline loops: CDR1 SGHRS, CDR2 YFSETQ. The CDR3 nucleotides read TGCGCCAGCAGCTTGGACAGGTTAGAGACCCAGTACTTC. It is translated as CASSLDRLETQYF.

This clone came up a few times. V usage is TRBV7-9 and J usage is TRBJ1-1, with D tentatively TRBD1 (6 bases). V was shortened by 1 base and J by 0 bases, with 12 bases between the two germline ends. Germline V gene sequence: CDR1 SEHNR, CDR2 FQNEAQ (reference sequence). The CDR3 is 16 residues long. In DNA form, the CDR3 reads TGTGCCAGCAGCTTAGGAGGACAGCCAATGAACACTGAAGCTTTCTTT. Translation: CASSLGGQPMNTEAFF.

This clone appeared a few times. The chain joins TRBV30 to TRBJ2-7; tentative D call: TRBD1 (5 bases). This CDR3 spans 13 amino acids. Trimming shortened V by 2 bases and J by 2 bases, and 10 bases separated the two germline ends. Per germline, CDR1 GTSNPN and CDR2 SVGIG (reference sequence). CDR3 nucleotide sequence: TGTGCCTGGAGTAGGGGTACCCCCTACGAGCAGTACGTC. It codes for CAWSRGTPYEQYV.

The chain has TRBV5-1 and TRBJ2-7, with 12 bases lining up with TRBD2. The CDR3 extends over 15 amino acids. Germline V lookup: CDR1 SGHRS, CDR2 YFSETQ. The V gene end was trimmed by 4 bases and the J gene end by 3 bases; junction bases not matched to a gene: 5. Here the CDR3 reads CASSPGLAGIYEQYF. DNA for the CDR3: TGCGCCAGCAGCCCCGGACTAGCGGGAATCTACGAGCAGTACTTC. The full variable domain, its missing parts supplied by reference TRBV5-1 and TRBJ2-7, is KAGVTQTPRYLIKTRGQQVTLSCSPISGHRSVSWYQQTPGQGLQFLFEYFSETQRNKGNFPGRFSGRQFSNSRSEMNVSTLELGDSALYLCASSPGLAGIYEQYFGPGTRLTVT.

This clone occurred a few times. CDR3 coding DNA: TGTGCCACCGGGATCGGGACAGGCTATGGCTACACCTTC. Amino acid sequence: CATGIGTGYGYTF. This chain links TRBV28 with TRBJ1-2, with 8 bases lining up with TRBD1. Germline V gene sequence: CDR1 MDHEN, CDR2 SYDVKM. This CDR3 is built from 13 residues. V lost 10 bases, J lost 4 bases, and 8 bases stayed unmatched.

Of note for this clone: This sample also contains other DNA sequences that code for the same CDR3. The chain uses TRBV28 and TRBJ2-7; D is undetermined. The germline V gene has CDR1 MDHEN and CDR2 SYDVKM. The CDR3 loop spans 11 amino acids. V shed 5 bases and J shed 1 base, with 3 bases lying between them. The DNA of the CDR3 is TGTGCCAGCAGTCAATCCTACGAGCAGTACTTC. Protein sequence: CASSQSYEQYF.

This clone was seen a handful of times. The chain has TRBV20-1 and TRBJ2-3; D not resolved. V gave up 3 bases and J gave up 6 bases, with 7 bases separating them. The CDR3 runs to 11 residues. Looked up from germline, CDR1 is DFQATT and CDR2 is SNEGSKA (reference sequence). DNA of the CDR3: TGCAGTGCTAGTTACGCGGATACGCAGTATTTT. Protein: CSASYADTQYF.

The chain recombines TRBV7-3 with TRBJ1-1, with D maybe TRBD1 (6 bases). Germline-derived CDR1 and CDR2 are SGHTA and FQGTGA. The V gene lost 6 bases and the J gene lost 0 bases, with 11 bases spanning the gap. The length of the CDR3 is 14 residues. The CDR3 sequence is CASSKGQMNTEAFF. Written as DNA, the CDR3 is TGTGCCAGCAGTAAGGGACAAATGAACACTGAAGCTTTCTTT.

A few counts support this clone. This chain connects TRBV9 to TRBJ1-2; the match to TRBD1 covers 11 bases. This CDR3 has 14 residues. Germline V gene sequence: CDR1 SGDLS, CDR2 YYNGEE. With V trimmed by 4 bases and J by 6 bases, 5 bases remained unmatched. CDR3 DNA: TGTGCCAGCAGCCCTTCGGGACAGGGGGATGGCTACACCTTC. Its translation is CASSPSGQGDGYTF. Based on the CDR3 plus reference TRBV9 and TRBJ1-2, the full variable domain is DSGVTQTPKHLITATGQRVTLRCSPRSGDLSVYWYQQSLDQGLQFLIQYYNGEERAKGNILERFSAQQFPDLHSELNLSSLELGDSALYFCASSPSGQGDGYTFGSGTRLTVV.

This clone was counted only a few times. V usage is TRBV28 and J usage is TRBJ2-3; 7 bases are shared with TRBD1. With 6 bases clipped from V and 2 bases from J, the junction kept 8 bases outside the gene matches. CDR3 length equals 15 residues. Looked up from germline, CDR1 is MDHEN and CDR2 is SYDVKM. This chain's CDR3 is CASRTGTALTDTQYF. CDR3 coding DNA: TGTGCCAGCAGAACCGGGACAGCCCTCACAGATACGCAGTATTTT.

The rearrangement joins TRBV27 to TRBJ2-3; no clear D gene. The CDR3 is made up of 14 amino acids. Germline values: CDR1 MNHEY, CDR2 SMNVEV (reference sequence). V gave up 9 bases and J gave up 2 bases, with 15 bases separating them. The CDR3 coding sequence is TGTGCCAGTACCGTTAGTGTTTCCACAGATACGCAGTATTTT. This sequence encodes CASTVSVSTDTQYF.

The V and J genes are TRBV5-1 and TRBJ2-6; 7 positions agree with TRBD1. The CDR3 sequence is 21 residues long. V shed 5 bases, J shed 2 bases, and the junction held 22 bases outside the gene matches. CDR1 is SGHRS, CDR2 YFSETQ, per germline. CDR3 loop: CASSLGATGQHSITGANVLTF. CDR3 nucleotide sequence: TGCGCCAGCAGTTTAGGGGCCACGGGACAGCACTCGATCACTGGGGCCAACGTCCTGACTTTC.

The chain uses TRBV19 and TRBJ2-3; 7 positions match TRBD1. Unmatched junction bases numbered 5, after V lost 6 bases and J lost 2 bases. Germline V gives CDR1 LNHDA, CDR2 SQIVND (reference sequence). The CDR3 loop spans 14 amino acids. The DNA of the CDR3 is TGTGCCAGTAGAAGGCAGGGGGACACAGATACGCAGTATTTT. Translation: CASRRQGDTDTQYF.

The table lists this clone with a few counts. The chain is built from TRBV9 and TRBJ2-3; D is unclear. Trimming took off 2 bases at V and 3 bases at J, with 7 bases between the two ends. Germline V lookup: CDR1 SGDLS, CDR2 YYNGEE. The CDR3 contains 13 residues. CDR3 sequence reads: CASSVALTDTQYF. The CDR3 bases are TGTGCCAGCAGCGTCGCACTGACAGATACGCAGTATTTT.

In this sample, this clone turned up a few times. J is TRBJ2-2 and V is TRBV29-1, with a possible D match to TRBD2 (6 bases). The ends were cut back, 5 bases at V and 6 bases at J, with 13 bases in the middle. The CDR3 is 13 amino acids. CDR1 and CDR2 (germline): SQVTM, ANQGSEA. CDR3 DNA: TGCAGCGTTTCTCTAGCGTACTCCGGGGAGCTGTTTTTT. The encoded protein is CSVSLAYSGELFF.

This clone was seen a few times. This chain joins TRBV19 and TRBJ2-7; 9 bases fit TRBD1. Germline CDR1 is LNHDA and CDR2 is SQIVND (reference sequence). J lost 3 bases, V lost 5 bases, and 8 bases had no gene match. This CDR3 spans 15 amino acids. CDR3 in DNA: TGTGCCAGTAGTTCTCCGGGACAGGGCCTCTACGAGCAGTACTTC. Its translation: CASSSPGQGLYEQYF.

A note on this clone: Different DNA sequences within this sample yield the same CDR3. The chain joins TRBV11-2 to TRBJ2-1; TRBD1 might be the D (6 bases). This CDR3 contains 12 residues. The germline V and J ends were trimmed by 6 bases and 7 bases, with 10 bases remaining between them. Germline V gene sequence: CDR1 SGHAT, CDR2 FQNNGV. In DNA form, the CDR3 reads TGTGCCAGCAGTTCTCAGGGGAATGAGCAGTTCTTC. Its translation is CASSSQGNEQFF.

The chain employs TRBV2 and TRBJ1-2; weak D call: TRBD1 (6 bases). The V gene's germline CDR1 is SNHLY and CDR2 FYNNEI. The CDR3 has 11 residues. Trimming removed 1 base at V and 14 bases at J, with 11 bases between. The CDR3 spells CASSEEGEITF. The CDR3 region has the DNA TGTGCCAGCAGTGAAGAGGGGGAGATAACCTTC.

The chain links TRBV28 to TRBJ2-1; D is perhaps TRBD2 (6 bases). V was trimmed by 7 bases and J by 1 base, leaving 17 bases between them. This CDR3 is 16 amino acids long. Germline-derived CDR1 and CDR2 are MDHEN and SYDVKM. Here the CDR3 DNA reads TGTGCCAGCATCTCTCGGGTGGCGGGGTCCTACAATGAGCAGTTCTTC. This encodes CASISRVAGSYNEQFF.

The chain recombines TRBV27 with TRBJ2-5; possibly TRBD1 for D (5 bases). The V gene lost 4 bases and the J gene lost 2 bases, with 11 bases spanning the gap. CDR3 length: 14 residues. The germline V gene encodes CDR1 MNHEY and CDR2 SMNVEV (reference sequence). CDR3: CASSYQGFQETQYF. The CDR3 DNA is TGTGCCAGCAGTTACCAGGGATTTCAAGAGACCCAGTACTTC.

The rearrangement uses TRBV19 and TRBJ2-1; 7 bases are a match to TRBD1. CDR1 and CDR2 (germline): LNHDA, SQIVND (reference sequence). The length of the CDR3 is 16 residues. V lost 7 bases and J lost 6; bases outside the gene matches: 15. This CDR3 reads CASTLNRGHGANEQFF. In DNA, the CDR3 is TGTGCCAGTACCCTCAACAGGGGTCACGGGGCCAATGAGCAGTTCTTC.

This clone has a handful of counts. This chain links TRBV7-3 with TRBJ2-3; perhaps TRBD2 as D (5 bases). The V end lost 1 base, the J end lost 2 bases, and 10 bases lay between the germline ends. The V gene's germline CDR1 is SGHTA and CDR2 FQGTGA. The CDR3 has 15 amino acids. The CDR3 nucleotides are TGTGCCAGCAGCTTAAGTAGCGCAAACACAGATACGCAGTATTTT. Its translation: CASSLSSANTDTQYF.

V gene TRBV6-5 combines with J gene TRBJ2-7; 7 bases agree with TRBD2. With 2 bases clipped from V and 6 bases from J, the junction kept 4 bases outside the gene matches. The CDR3 runs 13 residues. Germline values: CDR1 MNHEY, CDR2 SVGAGI. CDR3 DNA: TGTGCCAGCAGTTACCAAGAGCGGGGCGAGCAGTACGTC. Translating it yields CASSYQERGEQYV.

V and J are TRBV30 and TRBJ1-1; 7 bases line up with TRBD1. From germline, CDR1 is GTSNPN and CDR2 SVGIG (reference sequence). The CDR3 length is 12 residues. V lost 4 bases, J lost 7 bases, and 6 bases stayed unmatched. The CDR3 region is CAWTGAGGEAFF. The CDR3 DNA sequence: TGTGCCTGGACCGGAGCAGGGGGTGAAGCTTTCTTT.

The chain couples TRBV20-1 to TRBJ1-3, with D unclear. The CDR3 loop spans 11 amino acids. V dropped 6 bases and J dropped 3 bases, with 6 bases sitting between them. Germline loops: CDR1 DFQATT, CDR2 SNEGSKA (reference sequence). In DNA, the CDR3 is TGCAGTGCAGGAGGTGGAAACACCATATATTTT. Translating gives CSAGGGNTIYF.

This clone was observed a few times. The DNA for the CDR3 is TGTGCCAGCACCCTAAGGCTATTAGCCGGGAGCTACAATGAGCAGTTCTTC. This sequence encodes CASTLRLLAGSYNEQFF. The chain uses TRBV11-2 and TRBJ2-1; weak D call: TRBD2 (6 bases). Per germline, CDR1 SGHAT and CDR2 FQNNGV. The V end was cut by 7 bases, the J end by 3 bases, with 22 bases between. The CDR3 is 17 amino acids.